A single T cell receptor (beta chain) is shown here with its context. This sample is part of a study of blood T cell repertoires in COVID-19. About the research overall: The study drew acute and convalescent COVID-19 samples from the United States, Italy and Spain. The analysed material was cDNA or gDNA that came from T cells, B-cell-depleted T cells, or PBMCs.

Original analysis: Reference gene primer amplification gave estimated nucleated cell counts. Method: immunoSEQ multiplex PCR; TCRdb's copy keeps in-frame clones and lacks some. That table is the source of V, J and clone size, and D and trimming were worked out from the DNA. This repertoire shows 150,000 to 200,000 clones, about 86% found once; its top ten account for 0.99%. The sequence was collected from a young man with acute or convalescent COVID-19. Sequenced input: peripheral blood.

The CDR3 sequence: CASSVGRAPGQPQHF. The CDR3 coding sequence is TGTGCCAGCAGTGTAGGTCGGGCCCCGGGGCAGCCCCAGCATTTT. J is TRBJ1-5 and V is TRBV28; D gene ambiguous. This CDR3 region has 15 residues. V lost 5 bases to trimming and J lost 7 bases, with 18 bases between them. The V gene's germline CDR1 is MDHEN and CDR2 SYDVKM. Full variable domain (remainder filled in from reference TRBV28 and TRBJ1-5): DVKVTQSSRYLVKRTGEKVFLECVQDMDHENMFWYRQDPGLGLRLIYFSYDVKMKEKGDIPEGYSVSREKKERFSLILESASTNQTSMYLCASSVGRAPGQPQHFGDGTRLSIL.